These 9 T cell receptor beta chains were sequenced from one sample in a study of somatic reversion in DOCK8 deficiency. Using EuroClonality-NGS primers, TRB was amplified from 90 to 100 ng genomic DNA in one-step amplicon PCR. One entry per CDR3 protein, called by TCRdb with MiXCR from the multiplex PCR reads. The data show some 2,400 distinct CDR3 sequences, roughly 28% seen once. Sequencing input: peripheral blood. These receptors came from a human donor in good health.

This clonotype was detected only a few times. This rearrangement joins TRBV4-3 to TRBJ2-1, with 8 positions matching TRBD2. The CDR3 contains 17 residues. Germline-derived CDR1 and CDR2 are LGHNA and YSLEER. Unmatched junction bases numbered 13, after V lost 4 bases and J lost 5 bases. This chain's CDR3 is CASSLGLSTSVNNEQFF. CDR3 bases: TGCGCCAGCAGCCTTGGCCTCTCGACTAGCGTTAACAATGAGCAGTTCTTC.

This clonotype is termed medium-sized. The V call is TRBV19, the J call TRBJ2-1; 8 nucleotides align to TRBD1. Trimming took 8 bases from V and 7 from J; bases not matched to a gene: 10. The CDR3 runs to 14 residues. Looked up from germline, CDR1 is LNHDA and CDR2 is SQIVND (reference sequence). CDR3 coding DNA: TGTGCCAGTTCTAGCTGGACAGGGAGTAATGAGCAGTTCTTC. Protein sequence: CASSSWTGSNEQFF.

The V and J genes are TRBV11-2 and TRBJ2-7, with D possibly TRBD1 on 6 matching bases. The CDR3 covers 13 residues. Deletions cut 3 bases from V and 4 bases from J, with 10 bases between. CDR1 is SGHAT and CDR2 is FQNNGV in the germline V gene. The CDR3 spells CASSLGTPYEQYF. The CDR3 DNA follows: TGTGCCAGCAGCTTGGGGACACCGTACGAGCAGTACTTC.

The chain joins TRBV6-1 to TRBJ1-1; 9 positions match TRBD1. Trimming at V came to 5 bases and at J to 7 bases, leaving 11 bases not matched to a gene. Germline assignment: CDR1 MNHNS and CDR2 SASEGT. The CDR3 contains 15 residues. This CDR3 reads CASSKQGAGQSEAFF. DNA for the CDR3: TGTGCCAGCAGTAAACAGGGGGCCGGTCAGAGTGAAGCTTTCTTT.

The chain uses TRBV14 and TRBJ1-1; no clear D gene. Germline CDR1 SGHDN, CDR2 FVKESK. This CDR3 spans 14 amino acids. The V end was cut by 4 bases, the J end by 0 bases, with 9 bases between. The chain's CDR3 is CASSLDGLNTEAFF. The DNA for the CDR3 is TGTGCCAGCAGCCTTGACGGCTTGAACACTGAAGCTTTCTTT.

The J gene is TRBJ2-1, the V gene TRBV15; 7 bases align to TRBD1. Trimming cost V 5 bases and J 15 bases; bases outside gene matches: 10. This CDR3 comprises 12 residues. The germline gives CDR1 LNHNV, CDR2 YYDKDF (reference sequence). The CDR3 spells CATSLGTAPGFF. Written as DNA, the CDR3 is TGTGCCACCAGCCTTGGGACAGCCCCGGGGTTCTTC.

This clonotype was observed a few times. The V and J genes are TRBV7-2 and TRBJ1-1; no firm D call. CDR1 and CDR2 (germline): SGHTA, FQGNSA. This CDR3 is built from 14 residues. The germline V and J ends were trimmed by 3 bases and 1 base, with 9 bases remaining between them. CDR3 DNA: TGTGCCAGCAGCTTCCTTGTTGAGAACACTGAAGCTTTCTTT. Protein product: CASSFLVENTEAFF.

By its share, this clonotype is medium-sized. The chain links TRBV4-2 to TRBJ1-1, with a possible D match to TRBD1 (5 bases). The germline V gene encodes CDR1 LGHNA and CDR2 YNFKEQ. V gave up 1 base and J gave up 1 base, with 13 bases separating them. The CDR3 runs 16 residues. For the CDR3, the DNA is TGTGCCAGCAGCCAAGTTGGAGGGACTTGGAACACTGAAGCTTTCTTT. Its translation: CASSQVGGTWNTEAFF.

V is TRBV23-1 and J is TRBJ1-1; TRBD1 agrees at 7 bases. TRBV23-1 is annotated as an ORF whose role is uncertain. CDR3 length equals 12 residues. With V trimmed by 4 bases and J by 7 bases, 3 bases remained unmatched. CDR3 nucleotide sequence: TGCGCCAGCAGTCTCACAGGGGTTGAAGCTTTCTTT. It encodes CASSLTGVEAFF.